This is a list of T cell receptor beta chains from one sample in a study of OX40 agonist ivuxolimab in advanced cancers. Assay used: immunoSEQ multiplex PCR; TCRdb lists only in-frame clones, some missing. Found here are over 40,000 clones, over 75% of them singletons; the top ten hold approximately 3.7%. Sequences were derived from CD4+ or CD8+ T cells sorted from blood, sampled in a trial of the OX40 agonist ivuxolimab. These TCRs come from an adult with an advanced solid tumor such as melanoma, head and neck, liver or kidney cancer. Both conserved end residues are part of each CDR3. A D gene is named only where the DNA matches it firmly. The size of a clone is reported for some rows only, either as once, few or many, or as a class for expanded clones.

D: NA; J: TRBJ2-3; V: TRBV11-3; length: 14; size: NA; CDR3: CASSEAGSADTQYF; DNA: TGTGCCAGCAGCGAAGCAGGCAGTGCAGATACGCAGTATTTT
D: NA; J: TRBJ1-5; V: TRBV13; length: 17; size: NA; CDR3: CASSPSWGGKGNQPQHF; DNA: TGTGCCAGCAGCCCCTCCTGGGGAGGGAAAGGCAATCAGCCCCAGCATTTT
D: TRBD1; J: TRBJ1-5; V: TRBV7-2; length: 14; size: once; CDR3: CASSSDRGGQPQHF; DNA: TGTGCCAGCAGCTCCGACAGGGGCGGTCAGCCCCAGCATTTT
D: TRBD2; J: TRBJ2-7; V: TRBV7-2; length: 18; size: NA; CDR3: CASSSRGRTSGRIYEQYF; DNA: TGTGCCAGCAGCTCCCGGGGTAGGACTAGCGGGAGGATTTACGAGCAGTACTTC
D: TRBD1; J: TRBJ1-5; V: TRBV28; length: 14; size: NA; CDR3: CASTPRGPYQPQHF; DNA: TGTGCCAGCACCCCTAGGGGGCCCTATCAGCCCCAGCATTTT
D: NA; J: TRBJ2-7; V: TRBV9; length: 15; size: once; CDR3: CASSAGYQYLYEQYF; DNA: TGTGCCAGCAGCGCCGGATACCAATACCTTTACGAGCAGTACTTC
D: NA; J: TRBJ1-1; V: TRBV10-2; length: 13; size: NA; CDR3: CASSPQLNTEAFF; DNA: TGCGCCAGCAGTCCCCAGCTGAACACTGAAGCTTTCTTT
D: NA; J: TRBJ2-7; V: TRBV11-2; length: 16; size: NA; CDR3: CASSLSVTLGQDEQYF; DNA: TGTGCCAGCAGCTTATCTGTGACCCTCGGCCAGGACGAGCAGTACTTC
D: NA; J: TRBJ1-2; V: TRBV6-1; length: 14; size: NA; CDR3: CASRTQRDNYGYTF; DNA: TGTGCCAGCAGGACCCAGCGGGATAACTATGGCTACACCTTC
D: NA; J: TRBJ1-3; V: TRBV6-6; length: 16; size: NA; CDR3: CASSYSSQGSGNTIYF; DNA: TGTGCCAGCAGTTACTCGAGCCAGGGGAGTGGAAACACCATATATTTT
D: NA; J: TRBJ1-6; V: TRBV5-1; length: 15; size: NA; CDR3: CASSLVLTANSPLHF; DNA: TGCGCCAGCAGCTTGGTACTGACGGCTAATTCACCCCTCCACTTT
D: NA; J: TRBJ1-5; V: TRBV18; length: 13; size: few; CDR3: CASCPSASGPQHF; DNA: TGTGCCAGCTGCCCGAGCGCCTCAGGGCCCCAGCATTTT
D: NA; J: TRBJ2-2; V: TRBV19; length: 16; size: once; CDR3: CASTHTGTVNTGELFF; DNA: TGTGCCAGTACCCACACCGGGACGGTGAACACCGGGGAGCTGTTTTTT
D: TRBD2; J: TRBJ2-4; V: TRBV19; length: 17; size: NA; CDR3: CASSIGPSGLAKNIQYF; DNA: TGTGCCAGTAGTATAGGCCCTAGCGGCTTAGCCAAAAACATTCAGTACTTC
D: NA; J: TRBJ2-7; V: TRBV19; length: 13; size: NA; CDR3: CASQGRGDYEQYF; DNA: TGTGCCTCCCAGGGACGTGGAGACTACGAGCAGTACTTC